This T cell receptor (beta chain) was observed in a study of cytomegalovirus exposure and HLA in healthy donors. Turning to the study itself: The same platform as the approximately 670 first-cohort repertoires was used for the 100 to 150 validation repertoires, a later analysis reported. Study-level findings and limits: In vitro assays verified that a few CMV-associated chains recognized CMV antigens specifically.

Clones were read by immunoSEQ multiplex PCR, and TCRdb kept only the in-frame ones, dropping some. This table holds about 140,000 clones, roughly 88% found once. Donors were drawn from the approximately 120-subject validation cohort, separate from the approximately 620-subject first cohort. The germline CDR1 and CDR2 sequences are SGHRS and YFSETQ. The CDR3 spans 18 residues. Unmatched junction bases numbered 7, after V lost 0 bases and J lost 1 base. On this clone itself: Its antigen is undetermined.

The receptor comes from a young woman in good health and CMV-seropositive. Sequenced sample: PBMCs. This sequence joins TRBV5-1 and TRBJ2-6; 7 bases line up with TRBD1. The chain's CDR3 is CASSLVTGPPSGANVLTF. As DNA, the CDR3 is TGCGCCAGCAGCTTGGTGACAGGGCCCCCTTCTGGGGCCAACGTCCTGACTTTC. Based on the CDR3 plus reference TRBV5-1 and TRBJ2-6, the full variable domain is KAGVTQTPRYLIKTRGQQVTLSCSPISGHRSVSWYQQTPGQGLQFLFEYFSETQRNKGNFPGRFSGRQFSNSRSEMNVSTLELGDSALYLCASSLVTGPPSGANVLTFGAGSRLTVL.